This entry lists 10 T cell receptor beta chains sequenced from one sample in a study of human T cells and chemical hapten exposure (dated by TCRdb to the early 2020s). The sample's time point label is to be understood as: patch test 1, 2 weeks after DPC sensitization. Explained via the paper, the treatment or condition label denotes: therapeutic diphenylcyclopropenone sensitization with weekly scalp DPC. Libraries came from RACE. TCRdb lists the instrument as NextSeq 500. The public reads were reprocessed in TCRdb via fastp at Q25 and MiXCR, keeping in-frame beta chains. Each entry merges the rows of one CDR3 protein and shows their most common DNA and genes. The sample table records around 340,000 distinct CDR3 sequences; roughly 6.9% of these occur just once. The top ten clones comprise 8% to 9% of the sample. The source was whole blood, collected in connection with sensitization to the hapten diphenylcyclopropenone (DPC). Every receptor here comes from a woman aged 18-35 years with alopecia areata. Some clones in this sample may be carry-over from other donors' samples.

J is TRBJ2-5 and V is TRBV7-9, with 7 bases aligning to TRBD1. After removal of 5 bases from V and 4 bases from J, the junction contained 4 bases not matched to a gene. CDR1 and CDR2 from the germline V gene are SEHNR and FQNEAQ (reference sequence). This CDR3 contains 13 residues. The CDR3 nucleotides read TGTGCCAGCAGCCCAGGGGGAAGAGAGACCCAGTACTTC. Protein: CASSPGGRETQYF.

There are many counts of this clonotype. This chain uses TRBV25-1 with TRBJ2-5; D call uncertain. Per the germline V gene, CDR1 is MGHDK and CDR2 is SYGVNS. V was pared by 2 bases and J by 2 bases, with 3 bases between. The CDR3 covers 12 residues. For the CDR3, the DNA is TGTGCCAGCAGTGAACTACAAGAGACCCAGTACTTC. Protein: CASSELQETQYF.

The V and J genes are TRBV12-3 or TRBV12-4 and TRBJ1-4; D gene ambiguous. The CDR3 spans 13 residues. V was clipped by 2 bases and J by 6 bases, with 7 bases between them. The CDR3 loop reads CASSLNSYEKLFF. In nucleotides, the CDR3 is TGTGCCAGCAGTTTAAACAGCTATGAAAAACTGTTTTTT.

The sample holds a few counts of this clonotype. The V and J genes are TRBV3-1 and TRBJ2-3; 10 bases match TRBD2. Germline trimming cut 6 bases from V and 11 bases from J; bases unmatched to any gene: 11. The germline V gene encodes CDR1 LGHDT and CDR2 YNNKEL (reference sequence). This CDR3 is built from 14 residues. The CDR3 here is CASRPGTSEPRQYF. CDR3 in DNA: TGTGCCAGCAGGCCTGGGACTAGCGAGCCACGGCAGTATTTT.

This clonotype was seen at least ten times. The CDR3 coding sequence is TGTGCCAGCCTAGGCGGGGAGCTGTTTTTT. Encoded protein: CASLGGELFF. V usage is TRBV2 and J usage is TRBJ2-2; D uncertain. The germline gives CDR1 SNHLY, CDR2 FYNNEI. Trimming cost V 8 bases and J 7 bases, with 5 bases left between them. CDR3 size: 10 residues.

This clonotype was detected many times. The rearrangement uses TRBV6-5 and TRBJ1-5; 9 bases are a match to TRBD1. The germline CDR1 and CDR2 sequences are MNHEY and SVGAGI. J lost 1 base, V lost 6 bases, and 4 bases had no gene match. The CDR3 is 15 amino acids. The CDR3 spells CASRRTGVSNQPQHF. For the CDR3, the DNA is TGTGCCAGCAGACGGACAGGGGTCAGCAATCAGCCCCAGCATTTT.

This clonotype turned up a few times. This chain connects TRBV20-1 to TRBJ2-7, with TRBD1 identical over 7 bases. V lost 5 bases and J lost 5; bases outside the gene matches: 9. Germline V gives CDR1 DFQATT, CDR2 SNEGSKA (reference sequence). The CDR3 length is 13 residues. CDR3 in DNA: TGCAGTGCTTTGGGGTACAGGGGCAACGAGCAGTACTTC. This translates into CSALGYRGNEQYF.

The chain carries TRBV15 and TRBJ1-1; possible D gene TRBD1, 6 bases. Germline assignment: CDR1 LNHNV and CDR2 YYDKDF (reference sequence). The CDR3 covers 15 residues. V gave up 0 bases and J gave up 1 base, with 9 bases separating them. CDR3 in amino acids: CATSRDRGPNTEAFF. The CDR3 DNA is TGTGCCACCAGCAGAGACCGGGGGCCGAACACTGAAGCTTTCTTT.

The gene calls are TRBV20-1 and TRBJ2-2, with D perhaps being TRBD1 or TRBD2 (5 bases each). The ends were cut back, 2 bases at V and 0 bases at J, with 10 bases in the middle. CDR3 length: 15 amino acids. The germline V gene encodes CDR1 DFQATT and CDR2 SNEGSKA (reference sequence). The CDR3 spells CSARKGTTNTGELFF. The CDR3 nucleotides read TGCAGTGCTAGAAAAGGGACCACGAACACCGGGGAGCTGTTTTTT.

This clonotype has at least ten counts. The chain couples TRBV28 to TRBJ2-7, with a tentative D call TRBD1 (6 bases). The CDR3 consists of 14 residues. V shed 3 bases and J shed 2 bases, with 11 bases lying between them. Germline assignment: CDR1 MDHEN and CDR2 SYDVKM. The CDR3 is CASSLGASTYEQYF. In nucleotides, the CDR3 is TGTGCCAGCAGTTTGGGGGCCAGTACCTACGAGCAGTACTTC.